The 32 T cell receptor beta chains reported below all come from one sample, sequenced in a study of human T cells and chemical hapten exposure. As to time point: patch test 3, about 24 weeks after DPC sensitization. The treatment denotes: therapeutic diphenylcyclopropenone sensitization with weekly scalp DPC. TCRdb ran MiXCR on the RACE reads and lists one entry per CDR3 protein. The sample yields about 97,000 distinct CDR3 sequences, 25% to 35% seen once. The sample was whole blood, taken in connection with sensitization to the hapten diphenylcyclopropenone (DPC). The receptors were sampled from a man aged 35 to 55 with alopecia areata. Some clones in this sample may be carry-over from other donors' samples.

This clonotype was observed a few times. The J gene is TRBJ2-2, the V gene TRBV6-5, with a weak D call TRBD2 (6 bases). Per germline, CDR1 MNHEY and CDR2 SVGAGI. V was clipped by 0 bases and J by 2 bases, with 7 bases between them. This CDR3 comprises 15 residues. CDR3 nucleotide sequence: TGTGCCAGCAGTTACTCGGCGGGAAACACCGGGGAGCTGTTTTTT. Encoded protein: CASSYSAGNTGELFF.

This chain joins TRBV4-1 and TRBJ2-1; D is undetermined. Germline CDR1 MGHRA, CDR2 YSYEKL. This CDR3 is 15 amino acids long. Trimming cost V 6 bases and J 7 bases, with 19 bases left between them. Here the CDR3 reads CASRGSAVFKNEQFF. CDR3 DNA sequence: TGCGCCAGCAGGGGGTCAGCTGTGTTTAAGAATGAGCAGTTCTTC.

The V call is TRBV19, the J call TRBJ2-4; D ambiguous. The CDR3 is made up of 11 amino acids. From germline, CDR1 is LNHDA and CDR2 SQIVND (reference sequence). Deletions cut 7 bases from V and 8 bases from J, with 9 bases between. CDR3 sequence: CASTSSDIQYF. CDR3 in DNA: TGTGCCAGTACCTCTTCGGACATTCAGTACTTC.

This clonotype was picked up a small number of times. The genes are TRBV29-1 and TRBJ1-1, with D maybe TRBD1 (6 bases). The germline CDR1 and CDR2 sequences are SQVTM and ANQGSEA. The V gene lost 7 bases and the J gene lost 8 bases, with 8 bases spanning the gap. The CDR3 is 9 amino acids. The CDR3 DNA follows: TGCAGCGGTGGGACAGAAGCTTTCTTT. It is translated as CSGGTEAFF.

This clonotype was detected a few times. The chain links TRBV20-1 to TRBJ2-5; D is unresolved. V lost 0 bases and J lost 5, with 4 bases in between. The CDR3 is 11 amino acids. Germline V gene lookup returns CDR1 DFQATT and CDR2 SNEGSKA (reference sequence). The CDR3 region is CSARDLETQYF. The CDR3 DNA reads as TGCAGTGCTAGAGATCTGGAGACCCAGTACTTC.

The chain has TRBV6-5 and TRBJ2-1; 15 bases are shared with TRBD2. J lost 6 bases, V lost 2 bases, and 8 bases had no gene match. The CDR3 length is 18 residues. Germline V gene data show CDR1 as MNHEY and CDR2 as SVGAGI. The CDR3 loop is CASSYRAGLAGGSNEQFF. CDR3 nucleotides: TGTGCCAGCAGTTACCGCGCGGGACTAGCGGGAGGTAGCAATGAGCAGTTCTTC.

The V gene is TRBV6-5, the J gene TRBJ2-7; D gene uncertain. The CDR3 length is 12 residues. Trimming stripped 4 bases from V and 7 bases from J, with 11 bases between. Germline lookup yields CDR1 MNHEY and CDR2 SVGAGI. The CDR3, as DNA: TGTGCCAGCAGTTTTAGTAAGGGTGAGCAGTACTTC. It codes for CASSFSKGEQYF.

This clonotype was detected a few times. The rearrangement joins TRBV16 to TRBJ2-7; 8 nucleotides match TRBD1. The trim removed 0 bases at V and 5 bases at J, leaving 3 bases unmatched. There are 14 residues in the CDR3. Germline assignment: CDR1 KGHSY and CDR2 FQNENV. The CDR3 DNA reads TGTGCCAGCAGCCAATCGCGGACAGGGAACGAGCAGTACTTC. Residues: CASSQSRTGNEQYF.

The V call is TRBV28, the J call TRBJ2-5, with TRBD1 identical over 7 bases. V shed 2 bases, J shed 1 base, and the junction held 4 bases outside the gene matches. The length of the CDR3 is 15 residues. CDR1 and CDR2 (germline): MDHEN, SYDVKM. CDR3 DNA sequence: TGTGCCAGCAGTTTAGAGGGGGCCCTCCAAGAGACCCAGTACTTC. Translation gives CASSLEGALQETQYF.

CDR3 nucleotides: TGCAGCGTTGCTCCGGACAGGGGGGAGACCCAGTACTTC. It encodes CSVAPDRGETQYF. This chain links TRBV29-1 with TRBJ2-5; TRBD1 matches 10 bases. CDR1 is SQVTM, CDR2 ANQGSEA, per germline. V was clipped by 4 bases and J by 5 bases; unmatched bases: 4. The CDR3 length is 13 residues. The full variable domain, rest sourced from reference TRBV29-1 and TRBJ2-5, is SAVISQKPSRDICQRGTSLTIQCQVDSQVTMMFWYRQQPGQSLTLIATANQGSEATYESGFVIDKFPISRPNLTFSTLTVSNMSPEDSSIYLCSVAPDRGETQYFGPGTRLLVL.

This chain links TRBV7-9 with TRBJ1-1; 7 positions agree with TRBD1. From germline, CDR1 is SEHNR and CDR2 FQNEAQ (reference sequence). With V trimmed by 6 bases and J by 5 bases, 9 bases remained unmatched. This CDR3 has 14 residues. As DNA, the CDR3 is TGTGCCAGCAGTCAACAGGGGTTAGGAACTGAAGCTTTCTTT. Its protein product is CASSQQGLGTEAFF.

This clonotype appeared once. The rearrangement links TRBV12-3 or TRBV12-4 to TRBJ1-5, with D uncertain. V was pared by 2 bases and J by 2 bases, with 10 bases between. The CDR3 contains 15 residues. The CDR3 protein is CASSLRVGRNQPQHF. The DNA of the CDR3 is TGTGCCAGCAGTTTAAGGGTAGGGCGCAATCAGCCCCAGCATTTT.

This clonotype appeared a few times. The CDR3 is CASSETGATYEQYF. The CDR3 DNA sequence: TGTGCCAGCAGTGAAACAGGGGCCACCTACGAGCAGTACTTC. The chain uses TRBV28 and TRBJ2-7; TRBD1 matches 7 bases. The CDR3 length is 14 residues. Germline V gene data show CDR1 as MDHEN and CDR2 as SYDVKM. The V gene end was trimmed by 5 bases and the J gene end by 2 bases; junction bases not matched to a gene: 6. Together with reference TRBV28 and TRBJ2-7, the CDR3 gives the full variable domain: DVKVTQSSRYLVKRTGEKVFLECVQDMDHENMFWYRQDPGLGLRLIYFSYDVKMKEKGDIPEGYSVSREKKERFSLILESASTNQTSMYLCASSETGATYEQYFGPGTRLTVT.

The rearrangement links TRBV19 to TRBJ1-5; D possibly corresponds to TRBD1 (5 bases). This CDR3 has 14 residues. The germline V gene encodes CDR1 LNHDA and CDR2 SQIVND (reference sequence). Trimming removed 4 bases at V and 3 bases at J, with 10 bases between. The CDR3 spells CASSNRQHNQPQHF. CDR3 coding DNA: TGTGCCAGTAGTAATCGACAGCACAATCAGCCCCAGCATTTT.

The chain couples TRBV6-5 to TRBJ2-1; maybe TRBD2 (6 bases). V shed 0 bases and J shed 7 bases, with 10 bases lying between them. The CDR3 consists of 14 residues. Germline loops: CDR1 MNHEY, CDR2 SVGAGI. CDR3 sequence (DNA): TGTGCCAGCAGTTACTCTGCAGGGAGGAATGAGCAGTTCTTC. Translated, it gives CASSYSAGRNEQFF.

V and J are TRBV5-4 and TRBJ2-3, with a possible D match to TRBD2 (5 bases). CDR3 length: 14 amino acids. Germline V lookup: CDR1 SGHNT, CDR2 YYREEE (reference sequence). With 7 bases removed from V and 5 bases from J, the gap between germline ends came to 17 bases. The CDR3 nucleotides are TGTGCCAGCGGACTTGGTGGCGGAGGAGATACGCAGTATTTT. It yields the protein CASGLGGGGDTQYF.

V gene TRBV28 combines with J gene TRBJ1-6; 10 bases line up with TRBD1. Germline values: CDR1 MDHEN, CDR2 SYDVKM. J gave up 4 bases and V 5 bases, and 8 bases lay outside the gene matches. The CDR3 is 17 residues long. CDR3 sequence reads: CASSRRQGATYNSPLHF. For the CDR3, the DNA is TGTGCCAGCAGTCGCCGACAGGGGGCAACTTATAATTCACCCCTCCACTTT.

This clonotype occurred a few times. V is TRBV7-2 and J is TRBJ2-5; D call uncertain. Trimming shortened V by 0 bases and J by 0 bases, and 11 bases separated the two germline ends. There are 16 residues in the CDR3. From germline, CDR1 is SGHTA and CDR2 FQGNSA. Here the CDR3 reads CASSLAVAGNQETQYF. In DNA, the CDR3 is TGTGCCAGCAGCTTAGCAGTCGCAGGAAACCAAGAGACCCAGTACTTC. The variable domain in full, completed from reference TRBV7-2 and TRBJ2-5, reads GAGVSQSPSNKVTEKGKDVELRCDPISGHTALYWYRQSLGQGLEFLIYFQGNSAPDKSGLPSDRFSAERTGGSVSTLTIQRTQQEDSAVYLCASSLAVAGNQETQYFGPGTRLLVL.

The V call is TRBV5-5, the J call TRBJ2-6; D uncertain. Germline V gene data show CDR1 as SGHKS and CDR2 as YYEKEE (reference sequence). Trimming removed 5 bases at V and 0 bases at J, with 6 bases between. This CDR3 spans 14 amino acids. The CDR3 DNA reads as TGTGCCAGCAGTCGAAGCTCTGGGGCCAACGTCCTGACTTTC. It encodes CASSRSSGANVLTF.

This clonotype was counted at least ten times. The rearrangement links TRBV7-2 to TRBJ2-3, with 8 positions matching TRBD1. The CDR3 runs 14 residues. With 6 bases clipped from V and 8 bases from J, the junction kept 10 bases outside the gene matches. CDR1 SGHTA and CDR2 FQGNSA come from the germline V gene. The CDR3 region has the DNA TGTGCCAGCAGACCCCCCGTTGGACAGGGTACGCAGTATTTT. Its protein is CASRPPVGQGTQYF.

This clonotype has more than one count but fewer than ten. The rearrangement uses TRBV10-2 and TRBJ1-1; 7 bases match TRBD1. The V and J ends lost 8 bases and 4 bases, in that order; junction bases with no gene match: 4. Germline CDR1 is WSHSY and CDR2 is SAAADI. The CDR3 has 12 amino acids. The CDR3 sequence is CASQTGTTEAFF. As DNA, the CDR3 is TGCGCCAGCCAGACAGGGACCACTGAAGCTTTCTTT.

The gene calls are TRBV5-6 and TRBJ2-1; TRBD1 matches 10 bases. This CDR3 spans 16 amino acids. V shed 4 bases, J shed 1 base, and the junction held 5 bases outside the gene matches. In germline, CDR1 is SGHDT, CDR2 YYEEEE. The CDR3 DNA is TGTGCCAGCAGCCCACCGGGACAGGGGTCCTACAATGAGCAGTTCTTC. Translating gives CASSPPGQGSYNEQFF.

Concerning this clonotype itself: At one end the junction does not follow the germline gene, possibly because of a read error. The V gene is TRBV7-2, the J gene TRBJ1-5; D possibly corresponds to TRBD1 (6 bases). The CDR3 contains 15 residues. Looked up from germline, CDR1 is SGHTA and CDR2 is FQGNSA. The CDR3 coding sequence is TGTGCCAGCAGCTTAGCGGACAGCGGCAATCAGCCCCAGCAATTT. Its protein product is CASSLADSGNQPQQF. The variable domain in full, with the rest retrieved from reference TRBV7-2 and TRBJ1-5, is GAGVSQSPSNKVTEKGKDVELRCDPISGHTALYWYRQSLGQGLEFLIYFQGNSAPDKSGLPSDRFSAERTGGSVSTLTIQRTQQEDSAVYLCASSLADSGNQPQQFGDGTRLSIL.

The chain has TRBV20-1 and TRBJ2-7; possible D gene TRBD2, 6 bases. CDR3 length: 12 residues. Trimming stripped 2 bases from V and 3 bases from J, with 8 bases between. Germline V gene sequence: CDR1 DFQATT, CDR2 SNEGSKA (reference sequence). CDR3: CSARRDFYEQYF. The CDR3 bases are TGCAGTGCTAGAAGGGACTTCTACGAGCAGTACTTC.

The V gene is TRBV28, the J gene TRBJ2-2, with 9 bases matching TRBD2. The germline V gene encodes CDR1 MDHEN and CDR2 SYDVKM. The CDR3 runs 15 residues. Unmatched junction bases numbered 3, after V lost 3 bases and J lost 4 bases. CDR3 coding DNA: TGTGCCAGCAGTTTGGAGACTAGCGGCACCGGGGAGCTGTTTTTT. Amino acids: CASSLETSGTGELFF.

This rearrangement joins TRBV5-1 to TRBJ2-3; 7 bases map to TRBD2. Unmatched junction bases numbered 4, after V lost 4 bases and J lost 2 bases. Germline assignment: CDR1 SGHRS and CDR2 YFSETQ. The length of the CDR3 is 14 residues. CDR3 nucleotide sequence: TGCGCCAGCAGCGAAGCGGGACCCACAGATACGCAGTATTTT. This sequence encodes CASSEAGPTDTQYF.

The V and J genes are TRBV6-6 and TRBJ2-7; D unclear. Trimming left V 4 bases short and J 3 bases short, with 13 bases between. Germline CDR1 reads MNHNY; CDR2 reads SVGAGI (reference sequence). The CDR3 totals 14 residues. The CDR3: CASSSAAADYEQYF. Here the CDR3 DNA reads TGTGCCAGCAGTTCCGCGGCAGCCGACTACGAGCAGTACTTC.

This clonotype was observed a few times. The DNA of the CDR3 is TGTGCCATCCAGGATTATACTAGCACCAATGAGCAGTTCTTC. It encodes CAIQDYTSTNEQFF. The V gene is TRBV6-1, the J gene TRBJ2-1; the D gene is possibly TRBD2 (6 bases). Trimming stripped 10 bases from V and 6 bases from J, with 19 bases between. Germline CDR1 MNHNS, CDR2 SASEGT. CDR3 size: 14 residues.

The J gene is TRBJ1-6, the V gene TRBV7-2; D is possibly TRBD1 (5 bases). The V gene lost 7 bases and the J gene lost 6 bases, with 16 bases spanning the gap. The length of the CDR3 is 15 residues. The germline V gene encodes CDR1 SGHTA and CDR2 FQGNSA. CDR3 sequence (DNA): TGTGCCAGCATCACATATGCAGGGAGTAATTCACCCCTCCACTTT. This encodes CASITYAGSNSPLHF.

This clonotype was found a few times. This chain's CDR3 is CASSYFEQGDSPLHF. In nucleotides, the CDR3 is TGTGCCAGCAGTTACTTCGAACAGGGTGATTCACCCCTCCACTTT. The genes are TRBV6-2 or TRBV6-3 and TRBJ1-6, with D perhaps TRBD1 (6 bases). The germline V gene has CDR1 MNHEY and CDR2 SVGEGT. The CDR3 is 15 amino acids. The ends were cut back, 1 base at V and 8 bases at J, with 12 bases in the middle.

This clonotype showed up just a few times. The rearrangement joins TRBV29-1 to TRBJ2-6; 7 bases are a match to TRBD1. The V gene's germline CDR1 is SQVTM and CDR2 ANQGSEA. V lost 4 bases and J lost 1; bases outside the gene matches: 7. CDR3 length equals 16 residues. CDR3 nucleotide sequence: TGCAGCGTTGGACAGGGAGAGAGTTCTGGGGCCAACGTCCTGACTTTC. Translating gives CSVGQGESSGANVLTF.

The chain has TRBV7-8 and TRBJ1-4; TRBD1 agrees at 8 bases. Germline-derived CDR1 and CDR2 are SGHVS and FQNEAQ. The V segment lost 5 bases and the J segment 0 bases; nucleotides outside the gene matches: 5. The CDR3 consists of 16 residues. The CDR3 region is CASSRWDRPTNEKLFF. CDR3 in DNA: TGTGCCAGCAGCAGATGGGACAGGCCAACTAATGAAAAACTGTTTTTT.